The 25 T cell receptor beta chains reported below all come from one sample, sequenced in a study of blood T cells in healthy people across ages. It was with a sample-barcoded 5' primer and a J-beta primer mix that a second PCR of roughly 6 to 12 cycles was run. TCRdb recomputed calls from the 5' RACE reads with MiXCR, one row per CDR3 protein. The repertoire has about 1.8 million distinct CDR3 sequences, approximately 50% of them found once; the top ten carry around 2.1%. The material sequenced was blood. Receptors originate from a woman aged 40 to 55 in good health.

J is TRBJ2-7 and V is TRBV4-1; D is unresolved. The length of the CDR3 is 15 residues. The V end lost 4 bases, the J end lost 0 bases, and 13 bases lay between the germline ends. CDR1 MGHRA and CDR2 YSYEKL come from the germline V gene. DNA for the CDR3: TGCGCCAGCAGCCCCACTACTAAGAGCTCCTACGAGCAGTACTTC. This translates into CASSPTTKSSYEQYF.

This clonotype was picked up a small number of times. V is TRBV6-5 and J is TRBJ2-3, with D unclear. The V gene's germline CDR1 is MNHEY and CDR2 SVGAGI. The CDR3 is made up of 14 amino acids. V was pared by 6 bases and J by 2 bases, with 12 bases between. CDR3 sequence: CASRSRMDTDTQYF. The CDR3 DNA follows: TGTGCCAGCAGATCCCGGATGGACACAGATACGCAGTATTTT.

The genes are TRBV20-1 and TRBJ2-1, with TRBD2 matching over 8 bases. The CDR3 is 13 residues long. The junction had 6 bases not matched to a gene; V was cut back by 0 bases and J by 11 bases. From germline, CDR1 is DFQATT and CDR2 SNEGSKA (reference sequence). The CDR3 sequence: CSAREWLAGQQFF. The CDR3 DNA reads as TGCAGTGCTAGAGAGTGGCTAGCGGGCCAGCAGTTCTTC.

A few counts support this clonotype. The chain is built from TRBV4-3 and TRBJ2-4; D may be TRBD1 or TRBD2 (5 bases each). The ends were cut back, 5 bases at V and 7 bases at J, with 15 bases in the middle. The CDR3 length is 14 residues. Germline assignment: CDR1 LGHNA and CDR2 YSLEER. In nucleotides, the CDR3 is TGCGCCAGCAGCTCCACCGGGGCGAATAACATTCAGTACTTC. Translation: CASSSTGANNIQYF.

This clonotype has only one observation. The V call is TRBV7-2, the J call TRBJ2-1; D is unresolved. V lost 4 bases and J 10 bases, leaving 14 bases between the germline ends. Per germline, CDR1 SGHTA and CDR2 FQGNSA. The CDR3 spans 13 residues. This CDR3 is CASSSPGNQEQFF. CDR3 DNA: TGTGCCAGCAGCTCCCCGGGCAACCAGGAGCAGTTCTTC.

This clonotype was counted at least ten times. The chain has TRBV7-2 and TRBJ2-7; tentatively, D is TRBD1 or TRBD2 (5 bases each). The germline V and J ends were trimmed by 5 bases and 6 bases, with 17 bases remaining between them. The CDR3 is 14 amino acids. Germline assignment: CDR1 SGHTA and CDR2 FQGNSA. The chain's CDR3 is CASSKGTGRREQYF. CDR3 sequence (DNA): TGTGCCAGCAGCAAAGGGACGGGGCGTCGCGAGCAGTACTTC.

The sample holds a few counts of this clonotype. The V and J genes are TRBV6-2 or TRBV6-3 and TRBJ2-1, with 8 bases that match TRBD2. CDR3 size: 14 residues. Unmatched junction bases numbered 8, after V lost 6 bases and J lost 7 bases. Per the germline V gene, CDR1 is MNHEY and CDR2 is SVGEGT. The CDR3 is CASSPQTSANEQFF. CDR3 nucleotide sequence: TGTGCCAGCAGCCCTCAGACTAGCGCAAATGAGCAGTTCTTC.

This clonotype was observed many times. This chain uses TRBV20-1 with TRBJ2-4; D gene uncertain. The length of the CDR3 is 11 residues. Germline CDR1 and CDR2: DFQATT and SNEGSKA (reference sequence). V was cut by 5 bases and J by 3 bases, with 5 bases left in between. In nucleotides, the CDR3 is TGCAGTGCTGAGGACAAAAACATTCAGTACTTC. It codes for CSAEDKNIQYF.

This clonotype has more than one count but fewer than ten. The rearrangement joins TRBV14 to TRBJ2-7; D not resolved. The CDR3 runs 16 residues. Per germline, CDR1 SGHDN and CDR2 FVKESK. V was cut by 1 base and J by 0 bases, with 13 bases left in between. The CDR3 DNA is TGTGCCAGCAGCCAAGCCGGCTTAATTCCCTCCTACGAGCAGTACTTC. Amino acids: CASSQAGLIPSYEQYF.

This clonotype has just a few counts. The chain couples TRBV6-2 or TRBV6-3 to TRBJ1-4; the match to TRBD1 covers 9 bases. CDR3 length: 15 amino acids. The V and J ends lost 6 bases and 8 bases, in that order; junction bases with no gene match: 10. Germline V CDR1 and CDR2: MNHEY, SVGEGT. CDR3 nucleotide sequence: TGTGCCAGCAGCCGAAGGGACAGGGCGGGCGAAAAACTGTTTTTT. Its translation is CASSRRDRAGEKLFF.

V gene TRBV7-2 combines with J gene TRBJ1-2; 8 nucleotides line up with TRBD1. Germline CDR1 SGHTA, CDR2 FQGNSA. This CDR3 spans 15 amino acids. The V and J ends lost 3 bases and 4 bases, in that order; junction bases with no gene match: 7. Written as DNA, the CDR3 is TGTGCCAGCAGCTTGATCGAAGGGACAGGCTATGGCTACACCTTC. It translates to CASSLIEGTGYGYTF.

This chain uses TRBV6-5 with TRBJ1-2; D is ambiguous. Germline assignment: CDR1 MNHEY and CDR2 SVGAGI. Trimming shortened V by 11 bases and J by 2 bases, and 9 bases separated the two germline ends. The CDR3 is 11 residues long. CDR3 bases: TGTGCCGGCGGAGCGAACTATGGCTACACCTTC. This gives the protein CAGGANYGYTF.

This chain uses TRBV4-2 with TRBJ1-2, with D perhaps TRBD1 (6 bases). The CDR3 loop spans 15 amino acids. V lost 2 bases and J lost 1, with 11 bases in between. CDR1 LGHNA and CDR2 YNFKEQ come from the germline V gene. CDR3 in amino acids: CASSQQGQYNYGYTF. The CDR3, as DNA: TGTGCCAGCAGCCAACAAGGACAGTATAACTATGGCTACACCTTC.

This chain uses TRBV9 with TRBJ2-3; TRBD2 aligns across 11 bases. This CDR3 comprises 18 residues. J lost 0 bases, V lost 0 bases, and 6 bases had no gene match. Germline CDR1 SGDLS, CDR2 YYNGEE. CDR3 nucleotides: TGTGCCAGCAGCGTAGACCCTAGCGGGGGGTGGAGCACAGATACGCAGTATTTT. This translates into CASSVDPSGGWSTDTQYF. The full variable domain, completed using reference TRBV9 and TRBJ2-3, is DSGVTQTPKHLITATGQRVTLRCSPRSGDLSVYWYQQSLDQGLQFLIQYYNGEERAKGNILERFSAQQFPDLHSELNLSSLELGDSALYFCASSVDPSGGWSTDTQYFGPGTRLTVL.

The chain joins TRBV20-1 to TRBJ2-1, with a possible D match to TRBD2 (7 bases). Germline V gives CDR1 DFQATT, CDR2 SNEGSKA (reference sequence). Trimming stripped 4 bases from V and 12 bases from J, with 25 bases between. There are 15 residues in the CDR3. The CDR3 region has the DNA TGCAGTGCTACAGAGGGGGGGGCGGGTACCAGTGGGCAGTTCTTC. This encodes CSATEGGAGTSGQFF.

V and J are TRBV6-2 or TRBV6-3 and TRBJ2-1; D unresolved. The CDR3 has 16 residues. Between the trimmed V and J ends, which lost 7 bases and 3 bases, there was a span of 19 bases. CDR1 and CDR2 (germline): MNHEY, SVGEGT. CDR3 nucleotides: TGTGCCAGCACCTACGGATTGGGTCAAGGCTACAATGAGCAGTTCTTC. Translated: CASTYGLGQGYNEQFF.

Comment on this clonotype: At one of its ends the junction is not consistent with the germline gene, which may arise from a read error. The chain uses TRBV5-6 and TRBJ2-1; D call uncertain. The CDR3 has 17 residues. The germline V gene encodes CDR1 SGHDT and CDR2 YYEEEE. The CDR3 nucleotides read TGTGCCAGCAGCTTGGTGGCACTACAAAGCTCCTACAATGTGCAGTTCTTC. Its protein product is CASSLVALQSSYNVQFF.

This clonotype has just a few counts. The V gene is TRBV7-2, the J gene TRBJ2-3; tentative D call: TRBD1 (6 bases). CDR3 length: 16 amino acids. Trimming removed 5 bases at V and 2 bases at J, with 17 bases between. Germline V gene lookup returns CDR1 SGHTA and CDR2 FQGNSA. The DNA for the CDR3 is TGTGCCAGCAGCCTACAGGGTCAGGGGCTCACAGATACGCAGTATTTT. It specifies CASSLQGQGLTDTQYF.

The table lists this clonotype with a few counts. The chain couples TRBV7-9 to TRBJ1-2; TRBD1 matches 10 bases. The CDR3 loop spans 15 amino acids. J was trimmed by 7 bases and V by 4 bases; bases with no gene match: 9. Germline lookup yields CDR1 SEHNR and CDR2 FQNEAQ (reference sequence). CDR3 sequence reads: CASSSGTGDGGGYTF. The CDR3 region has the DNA TGTGCCAGCAGCTCTGGGACAGGGGACGGGGGTGGCTACACCTTC.

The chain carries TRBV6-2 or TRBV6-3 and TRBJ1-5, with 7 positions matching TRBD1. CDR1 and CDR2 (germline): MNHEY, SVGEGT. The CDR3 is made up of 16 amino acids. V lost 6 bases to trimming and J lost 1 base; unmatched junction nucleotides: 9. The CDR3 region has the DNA TGTGCCAGCAGAAACATGGACAGGTTGAGCAATCAGCCCCAGCATTTT. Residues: CASRNMDRLSNQPQHF.

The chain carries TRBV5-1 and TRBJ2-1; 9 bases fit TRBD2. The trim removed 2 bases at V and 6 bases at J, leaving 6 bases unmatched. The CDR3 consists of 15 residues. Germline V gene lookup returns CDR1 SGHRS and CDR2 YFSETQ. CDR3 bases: TGCGCCAGCAGCTTAGCGCGGGGGGGCCCCAATGAGCAGTTCTTC. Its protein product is CASSLARGGPNEQFF.

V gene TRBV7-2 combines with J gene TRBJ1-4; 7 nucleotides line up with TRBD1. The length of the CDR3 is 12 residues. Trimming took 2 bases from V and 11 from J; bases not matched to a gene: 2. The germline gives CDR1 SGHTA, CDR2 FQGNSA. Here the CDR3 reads CASSLQGGKLFF. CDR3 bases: TGTGCCAGCAGCTTACAGGGGGGGAAACTGTTTTTT.

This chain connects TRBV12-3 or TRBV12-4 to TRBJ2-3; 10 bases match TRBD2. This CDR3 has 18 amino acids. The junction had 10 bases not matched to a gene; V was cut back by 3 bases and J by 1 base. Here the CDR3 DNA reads TGTGCCAGCAGTTTTGTGTCTAGCGGGGGCAGCCGCACAGATACGCAGTATTTT. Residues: CASSFVSSGGSRTDTQYF.

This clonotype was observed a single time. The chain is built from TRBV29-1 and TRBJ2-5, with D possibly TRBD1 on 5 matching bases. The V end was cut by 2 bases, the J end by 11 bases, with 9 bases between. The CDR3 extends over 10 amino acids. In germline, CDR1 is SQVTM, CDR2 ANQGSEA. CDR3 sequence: CSVEKTVQYF. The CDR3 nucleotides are TGCAGCGTTGAAAAGACAGTACAGTACTTC.

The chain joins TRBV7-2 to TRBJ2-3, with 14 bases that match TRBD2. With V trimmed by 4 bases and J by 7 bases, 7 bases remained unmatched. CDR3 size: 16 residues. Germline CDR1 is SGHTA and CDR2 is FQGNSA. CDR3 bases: TGTGCCAGCAGCTACGCCGGACTAGCGGGGGGTTATACGCAGTATTTT. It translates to CASSYAGLAGGYTQYF.